This T cell receptor beta chain was identified in a study of T cell responses to AZD1222 COVID-19 vaccine. Study summary: Analysis merged second doses at about 4 or about 12 weeks. Notes on the study in general: Donors were mostly white British, more females; clonal diversity possibly underestimated. Elevations in Spike-specific TCR breadth and depth followed administration of two AZD1222 doses.

Data came from immunoSEQ multiplex PCR; TCRdb stores just in-frame clones and leaves some out. The table shows 150,000 to 200,000 clones, with 85% to 95% occurring only once. On this clone: What it binds is not known.

CDR3 length: 12 residues. Trimming pared 1 base from V and 5 bases from J, leaving 6 bases between. CDR1 and CDR2 from the germline V gene are SGDLS and YYNGEE. The TCR was taken from an adult in good health. The sequencing here drew on peripheral blood, taken on day 0 of AZD1222 vaccination. The chain combines TRBV9 with TRBJ2-5; no clear D gene. CDR3 sequence reads: CASSVYGETQYF. The CDR3 DNA is TGTGCCAGCAGCGTATACGGGGAGACCCAGTACTTC. The full variable domain, with the rest looked up from reference TRBV9 and TRBJ2-5, is DSGVTQTPKHLITATGQRVTLRCSPRSGDLSVYWYQQSLDQGLQFLIQYYNGEERAKGNILERFSAQQFPDLHSELNLSSLELGDSALYFCASSVYGETQYFGPGTRLLVL.